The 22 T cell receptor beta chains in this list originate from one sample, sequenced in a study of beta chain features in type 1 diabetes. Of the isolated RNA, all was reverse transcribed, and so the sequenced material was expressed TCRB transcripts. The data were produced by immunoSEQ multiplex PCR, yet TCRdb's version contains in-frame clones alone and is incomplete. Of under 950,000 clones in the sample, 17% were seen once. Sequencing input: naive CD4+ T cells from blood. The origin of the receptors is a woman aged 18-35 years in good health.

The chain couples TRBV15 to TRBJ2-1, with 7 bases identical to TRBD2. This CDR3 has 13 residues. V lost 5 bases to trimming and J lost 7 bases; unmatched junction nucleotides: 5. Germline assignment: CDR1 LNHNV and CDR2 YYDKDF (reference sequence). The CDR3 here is CATSGRARNEQFF. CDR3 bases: TGTGCCACCAGCGGGAGGGCCCGTAATGAGCAGTTCTTC.

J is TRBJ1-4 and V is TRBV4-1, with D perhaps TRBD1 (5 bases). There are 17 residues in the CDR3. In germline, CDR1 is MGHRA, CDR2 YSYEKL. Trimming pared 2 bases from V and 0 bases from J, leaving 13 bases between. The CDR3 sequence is CASSQFPRGPTNEKLFF. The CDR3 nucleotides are TGCGCCAGCAGCCAATTCCCACGGGGCCCAACTAATGAAAAACTGTTTTTT.

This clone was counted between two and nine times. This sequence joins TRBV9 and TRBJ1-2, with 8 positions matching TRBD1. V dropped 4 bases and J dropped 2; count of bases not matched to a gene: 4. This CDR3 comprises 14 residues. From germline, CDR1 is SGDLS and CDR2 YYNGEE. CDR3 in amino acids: CASSLDRGNYGYTF. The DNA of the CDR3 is TGTGCCAGCAGCCTTGACAGGGGAAACTATGGCTACACCTTC.

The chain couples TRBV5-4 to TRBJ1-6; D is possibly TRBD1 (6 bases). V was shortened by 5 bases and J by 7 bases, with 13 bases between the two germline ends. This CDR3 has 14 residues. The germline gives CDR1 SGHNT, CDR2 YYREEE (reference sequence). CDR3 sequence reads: CASRLGTGNSPLHF. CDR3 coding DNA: TGTGCCAGCAGACTAGGAACAGGGAATTCACCCCTCCACTTT.

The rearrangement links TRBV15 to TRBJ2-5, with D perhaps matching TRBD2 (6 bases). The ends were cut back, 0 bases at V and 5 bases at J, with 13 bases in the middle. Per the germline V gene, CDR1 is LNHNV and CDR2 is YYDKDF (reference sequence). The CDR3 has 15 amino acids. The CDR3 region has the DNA TGTGCCACCAGCAGAGATTTCCTAGCGAGGGAGACCCAGTACTTC. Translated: CATSRDFLARETQYF. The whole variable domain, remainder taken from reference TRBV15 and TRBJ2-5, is DAMVIQNPRYQVTQFGKPVTLSCSQTLNHNVMYWYQQKSSQAPKLLFHYYDKDFNNEADTPDNFQSRRPNTSFCFLDIRSPGLGDTAMYLCATSRDFLARETQYFGPGTRLLVL.

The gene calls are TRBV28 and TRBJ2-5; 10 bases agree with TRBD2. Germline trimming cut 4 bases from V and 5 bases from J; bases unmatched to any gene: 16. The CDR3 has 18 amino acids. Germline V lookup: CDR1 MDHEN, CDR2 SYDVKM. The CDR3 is CASSSSASGRGGPETQYF. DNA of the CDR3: TGTGCCAGCAGTTCGTCGGCTAGCGGGAGAGGAGGGCCCGAGACCCAGTACTTC.

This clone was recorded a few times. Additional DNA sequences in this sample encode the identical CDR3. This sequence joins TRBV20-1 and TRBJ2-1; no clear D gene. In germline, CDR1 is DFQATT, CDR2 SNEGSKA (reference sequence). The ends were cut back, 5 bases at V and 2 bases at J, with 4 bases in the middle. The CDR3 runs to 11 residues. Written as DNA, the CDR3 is TGCAGTGCTGGTACCTACAATGAGCAGTTCTTC. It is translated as CSAGTYNEQFF.

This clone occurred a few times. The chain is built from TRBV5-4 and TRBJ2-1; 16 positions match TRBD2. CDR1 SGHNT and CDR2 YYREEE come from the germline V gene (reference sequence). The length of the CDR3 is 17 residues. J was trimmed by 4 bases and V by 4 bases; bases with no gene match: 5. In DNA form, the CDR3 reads TGTGCCAGCAGCGTGGGACTAGCGGGAGGGACATACAATGAGCAGTTCTTC. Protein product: CASSVGLAGGTYNEQFF.

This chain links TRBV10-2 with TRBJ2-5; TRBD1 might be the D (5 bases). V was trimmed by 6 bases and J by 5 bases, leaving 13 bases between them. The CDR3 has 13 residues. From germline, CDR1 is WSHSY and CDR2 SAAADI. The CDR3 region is CASSGQGLETQYF. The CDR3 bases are TGCGCCAGCAGCGGGCAGGGCTTGGAGACCCAGTACTTC.

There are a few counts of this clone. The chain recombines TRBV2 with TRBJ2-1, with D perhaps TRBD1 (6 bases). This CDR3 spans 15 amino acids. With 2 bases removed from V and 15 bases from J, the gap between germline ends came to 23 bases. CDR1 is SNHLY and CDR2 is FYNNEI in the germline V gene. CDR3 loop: CASSEIWAGETGGFF. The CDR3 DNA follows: TGTGCCAGCAGTGAAATTTGGGCAGGGGAGACGGGCGGGTTCTTC. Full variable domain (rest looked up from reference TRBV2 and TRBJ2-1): EPEVTQTPSHQVTQMGQEVILRCVPISNHLYFYWYRQILGQKVEFLVSFYNNEISEKSEIFDDQFSVERPDGSNFTLKIRSTKLEDSAMYFCASSEIWAGETGGFFGPGTRLTVL.

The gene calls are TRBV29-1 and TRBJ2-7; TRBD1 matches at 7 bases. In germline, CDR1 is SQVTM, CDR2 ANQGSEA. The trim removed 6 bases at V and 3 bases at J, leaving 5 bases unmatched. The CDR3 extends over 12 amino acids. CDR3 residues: CSVSDRSYEQYF. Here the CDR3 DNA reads TGCAGCGTGTCGGACAGGAGCTACGAGCAGTACTTC.

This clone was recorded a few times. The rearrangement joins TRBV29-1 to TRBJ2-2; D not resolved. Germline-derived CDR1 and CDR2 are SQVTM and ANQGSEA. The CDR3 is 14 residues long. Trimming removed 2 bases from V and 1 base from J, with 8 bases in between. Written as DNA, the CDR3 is TGCAGCGTTGAAATGTACAGGAACACCGGGGAGCTGTTTTTT. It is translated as CSVEMYRNTGELFF.

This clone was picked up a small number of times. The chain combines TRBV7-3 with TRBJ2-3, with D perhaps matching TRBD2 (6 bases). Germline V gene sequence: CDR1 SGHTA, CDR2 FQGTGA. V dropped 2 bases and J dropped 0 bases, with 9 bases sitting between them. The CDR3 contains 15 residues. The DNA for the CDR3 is TGTGCCAGCAGCTTAGGCAGCGGGAGCACAGATACGCAGTATTTT. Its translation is CASSLGSGSTDTQYF.

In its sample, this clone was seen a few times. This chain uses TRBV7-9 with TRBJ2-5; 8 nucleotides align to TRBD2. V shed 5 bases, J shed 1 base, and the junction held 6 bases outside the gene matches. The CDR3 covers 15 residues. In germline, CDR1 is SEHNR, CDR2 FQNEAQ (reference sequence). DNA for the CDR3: TGTGCCAGCAGCCCCAGACTAGCGACCCAAGAGACCCAGTACTTC. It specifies CASSPRLATQETQYF.

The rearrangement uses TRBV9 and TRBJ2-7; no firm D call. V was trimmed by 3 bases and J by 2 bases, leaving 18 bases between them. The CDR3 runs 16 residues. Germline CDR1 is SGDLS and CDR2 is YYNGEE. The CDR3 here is CASSAQPAAQPYEQYF. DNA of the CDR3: TGTGCCAGCAGCGCACAACCGGCGGCTCAGCCCTACGAGCAGTACTTC.

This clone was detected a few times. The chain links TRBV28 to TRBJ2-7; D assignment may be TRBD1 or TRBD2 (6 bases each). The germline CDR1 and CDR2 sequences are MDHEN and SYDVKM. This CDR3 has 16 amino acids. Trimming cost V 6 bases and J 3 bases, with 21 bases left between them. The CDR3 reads CASRQEGVQDGYEQYF. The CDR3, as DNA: TGTGCCAGCAGGCAGGAGGGGGTCCAAGACGGCTACGAGCAGTACTTC.

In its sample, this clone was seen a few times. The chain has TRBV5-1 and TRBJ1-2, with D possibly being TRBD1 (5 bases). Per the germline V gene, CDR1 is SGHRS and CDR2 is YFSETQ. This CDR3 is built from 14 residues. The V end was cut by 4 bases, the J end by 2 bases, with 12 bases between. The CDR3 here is CASSPQGENYGYTF. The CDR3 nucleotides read TGCGCCAGCAGCCCTCAGGGCGAAAACTATGGCTACACCTTC.

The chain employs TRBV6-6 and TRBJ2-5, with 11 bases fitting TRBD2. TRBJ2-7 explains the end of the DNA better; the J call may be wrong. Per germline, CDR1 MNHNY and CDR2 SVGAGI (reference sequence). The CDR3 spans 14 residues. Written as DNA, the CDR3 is TGTGCCAGCGCGGGACTAGCGGTTCACTACGAGCAGTACTTC. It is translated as CASAGLAVHYEQYF.

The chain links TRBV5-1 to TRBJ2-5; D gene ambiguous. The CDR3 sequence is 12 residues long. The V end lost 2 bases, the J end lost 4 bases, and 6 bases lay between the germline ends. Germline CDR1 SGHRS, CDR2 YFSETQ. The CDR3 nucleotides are TGCGCCAGCAGCTTTCCCGGAGAGACCCAGTACTTC. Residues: CASSFPGETQYF.

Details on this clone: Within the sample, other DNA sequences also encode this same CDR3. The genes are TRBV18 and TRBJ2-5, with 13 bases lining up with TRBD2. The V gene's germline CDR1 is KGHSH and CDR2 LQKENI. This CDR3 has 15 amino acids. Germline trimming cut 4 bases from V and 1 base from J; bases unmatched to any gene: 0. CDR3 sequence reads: CASSRTSGSQETQYF. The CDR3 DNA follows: TGTGCCAGCTCACGGACTAGCGGGAGCCAAGAGACCCAGTACTTC.

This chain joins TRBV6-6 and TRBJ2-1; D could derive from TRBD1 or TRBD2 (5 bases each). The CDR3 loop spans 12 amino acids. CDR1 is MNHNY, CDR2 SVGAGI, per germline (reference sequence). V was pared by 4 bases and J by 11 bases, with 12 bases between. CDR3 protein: CASSWVGPQQFF. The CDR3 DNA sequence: TGTGCCAGCAGTTGGGTGGGACCACAGCAGTTCTTC.

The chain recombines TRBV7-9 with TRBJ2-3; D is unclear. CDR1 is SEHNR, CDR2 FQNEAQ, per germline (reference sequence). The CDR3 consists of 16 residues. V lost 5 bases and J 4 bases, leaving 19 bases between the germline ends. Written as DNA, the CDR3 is TGTGCCAGCAGCACCGCCGCCTATTGGAAGTCAGATACGCAGTATTTT. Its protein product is CASSTAAYWKSDTQYF. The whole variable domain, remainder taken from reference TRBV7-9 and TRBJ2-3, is DTGVSQNPRHKITKRGQNVTFRCDPISEHNRLYWYRQTLGQGPEFLTYFQNEAQLEKSRLLSDRFSAERPKGSFSTLEIQRTEQGDSAMYLCASSTAAYWKSDTQYFGPGTRLTVL.